One and the same sample provided the 14 T cell receptor beta chains below, sequenced in a study of T cell clonotyping in hematopoietic cell transplantation. The assay was immunoSEQ multiplex PCR, and TCRdb's table has in-frame clones only and misses some. The sample has about 7,200 clones, about nine tenths seen once; the top ten hold about 8%. The specimen was PBMCs, collected 100 days after allogeneic stem cell transplant. The receptors come from a male patient in his late teens or twenties who had an allogeneic stem cell transplant from a related donor, so the T cells may come from the graft donor. Some clones in this sample may be carry-over from other donors' samples.

The V gene is TRBV19, the J gene TRBJ2-7, with D possibly being TRBD2 (5 bases). Trimming pared 1 base from V and 5 bases from J, leaving 9 bases between. The CDR3 consists of 13 residues. Germline V gives CDR1 LNHDA, CDR2 SQIVND (reference sequence). The CDR3 loop reads CASSIGAGNEQYV. For the CDR3, the DNA is TGTGCCAGTAGTATAGGGGCGGGTAACGAGCAGTACGTC.

This clone was seen just once. The chain has TRBV6-6 and TRBJ2-1, with D uncertain. Germline V lookup: CDR1 MNHNY, CDR2 SVGAGI (reference sequence). CDR3 length: 11 residues. V shed 5 bases and J shed 13 bases, with 12 bases lying between them. In DNA, the CDR3 is TGTGCCAGCAGTCGGTCCAAAGGACAGTTCTTC. Protein sequence: CASSRSKGQFF.

CDR3 sequence reads: CASSHLTGVIVTEAFF. CDR3 in DNA: TGCGCCAGCAGCCACCTAACAGGGGTTATCGTCACTGAAGCTTTCTTT. V gene TRBV4-3 combines with J gene TRBJ1-1, with 7 nucleotides matching TRBD1. Germline V CDR1 and CDR2: LGHNA, YSLEER. There are 16 residues in the CDR3. The junction had 11 bases not matched to a gene; V was cut back by 3 bases and J by 4 bases.

The V and J genes are TRBV5-6 and TRBJ2-4; 9 bases line up with TRBD1. V lost 7 bases to trimming and J lost 2 bases; unmatched junction nucleotides: 16. The CDR3 covers 18 residues. The germline V gene encodes CDR1 SGHDT and CDR2 YYEEEE. CDR3 region: CASRPGQGFVGTKNIQYF. Here the CDR3 DNA reads TGTGCCAGCCGCCCGGGACAGGGTTTCGTTGGTACCAAAAACATTCAGTACTTC.

V gene TRBV29-1 combines with J gene TRBJ2-1; no clear D gene. CDR1 is SQVTM and CDR2 is ANQGSEA in the germline V gene. V was pared by 4 bases and J by 0 bases, with 10 bases between. The CDR3 spans 14 residues. CDR3 residues: CSVGGPSSYNEQFF. Here the CDR3 DNA reads TGCAGCGTTGGCGGTCCCTCCTCCTACAATGAGCAGTTCTTC.

V and J are TRBV7-9 and TRBJ2-5; a possible D gene is TRBD2 (6 bases). V dropped 4 bases and J dropped 2 bases, with 11 bases sitting between them. From germline, CDR1 is SEHNR and CDR2 FQNEAQ (reference sequence). The CDR3 is made up of 14 amino acids. CDR3 region: CASSSDYLQETQYF. CDR3 bases: TGTGCCAGCAGCTCGGACTATCTACAAGAGACCCAGTACTTC.

CDR3 in DNA: TGTGCCAGCAGTGACGGTAGCGGTAGCACAGATACGCAGTATTTT. It specifies CASSDGSGSTDTQYF. This chain links TRBV6-4 with TRBJ2-3; tentatively, D is TRBD2 (6 bases). Trimming took off 2 bases at V and 0 bases at J, with 9 bases between the two ends. The CDR3 is 15 amino acids. Germline loops: CDR1 MRHNA, CDR2 SNTAGT.

The CDR3 protein is CASSLVTGRRGYTF. The CDR3 DNA reads TGTGCCAGCAGCTTGGTCACAGGGCGAAGGGGCTACACCTTC. The rearrangement uses TRBV5-6 and TRBJ1-2; a possible D gene is TRBD1 (6 bases). V lost 0 bases and J 8 bases, leaving 14 bases between the germline ends. Germline V gene lookup returns CDR1 SGHDT and CDR2 YYEEEE. CDR3 length: 14 amino acids.

Worth noting for this clone: The same CDR3 arises from other DNA sequences in this sample as well. The chain uses TRBV19 and TRBJ1-1; D is unclear. The V and J ends lost 3 bases and 2 bases respectively, with 10 bases between them. Germline CDR1 is LNHDA and CDR2 is SQIVND (reference sequence). CDR3 length: 14 amino acids. In nucleotides, the CDR3 is TGTGCCAGTAGTATTCTCCCAGGAAACACTGAAGCTTTCTTT. Residues: CASSILPGNTEAFF.

This chain joins TRBV28 and TRBJ1-5; D uncertain. Trimming pared 6 bases from V and 11 bases from J, leaving 14 bases between. The CDR3 extends over 12 amino acids. In germline, CDR1 is MDHEN, CDR2 SYDVKM. CDR3 residues: CASSLGLLAQHF. CDR3 DNA: TGTGCCAGCAGCTTAGGACTACTAGCCCAGCATTTT.

This rearrangement joins TRBV4-3 to TRBJ2-7, with TRBD1 identical over 9 bases. Germline lookup yields CDR1 LGHNA and CDR2 YSLEER. V dropped 0 bases and J dropped 9; count of bases not matched to a gene: 6. This CDR3 spans 14 amino acids. The CDR3 protein is CASSQDRGTGRQYV. The CDR3 DNA reads TGCGCCAGCAGCCAAGATCGCGGGACAGGGAGGCAGTACGTC.

V and J are TRBV19 and TRBJ1-1; D call uncertain. The V end was cut by 5 bases, the J end by 3 bases, with 4 bases between. Germline V gene lookup returns CDR1 LNHDA and CDR2 SQIVND (reference sequence). This CDR3 is built from 11 residues. The CDR3 sequence: CASSLYTEAFF. CDR3 sequence (DNA): TGTGCCAGTAGTTTGTACACTGAAGCTTTCTTT.

J is TRBJ2-1 and V is TRBV29-1; 8 bases are a match to TRBD2. The CDR3 extends over 15 amino acids. Germline V CDR1 and CDR2: SQVTM, ANQGSEA. Trimming took 4 bases from V and 4 from J; bases not matched to a gene: 9. This CDR3 is CSVGRGGGIYNEQFF. The CDR3 DNA is TGCAGCGTTGGCCGGGGGGGAGGGATATACAATGAGCAGTTCTTC.

V and J are TRBV2 and TRBJ1-4; 7 nucleotides align to TRBD1. Trimming took 10 bases from V and 6 from J; bases not matched to a gene: 5. The CDR3 is 12 amino acids. Germline lookup yields CDR1 SNHLY and CDR2 FYNNEI. CDR3 sequence (DNA): TGTGCCAACCGGGACAGAGATGAAAAACTGTTTTTT. Amino acid sequence: CANRDRDEKLFF.